Listed below are T cell receptor beta chains from one sample, sequenced in a study of CD8 T cells in ankylosing spondylitis. TCRdb reprocessed the 5' RACE reads via MiXCR and lists one record per CDR3 protein. This sample has some 220,000 distinct CDR3 sequences, with under 8.5% found just once. The sample taken for sequencing was blood, either unsorted or a sorted T cell fraction (not recorded which). These receptors came from a female donor with ankylosing spondylitis or in good health (not recorded which). The CDR3 runs from the conserved cysteine through the conserved F or W. D genes are given only for firm matches. Clone sizes are given selectively: once, few, many, or a class where the clone is expanded.

d_gene: NA; j_gene: TRBJ2-4; abundance: many; v_gene: TRBV20-1; CDR3nt: TGCAGTGCTAGTAAGGACTCTCGAGCAAAAAACATTCAGTACTTC; CDR3aa: CSASKDSRAKNIQYF
d_gene: TRBD2; j_gene: TRBJ2-1; abundance: many; v_gene: TRBV6-2/TRBV6-3; CDR3nt: TGTGCCAGCAGTCGACTAGCGGCCGTATCCTACAATGAGCAGTTCTTC; CDR3aa: CASSRLAAVSYNEQFF
d_gene: NA; j_gene: TRBJ2-3; abundance: many; v_gene: TRBV5-4; CDR3nt: TGTGCCAGCAGCTTGGAAGATAACAGAGCTCGTGGAGATACGCAGTATTTT; CDR3aa: CASSLEDNRARGDTQYF
d_gene: TRBD2; j_gene: TRBJ2-3; abundance: many; v_gene: TRBV20-1; CDR3nt: TGCAGTGCAGACACTAGCGGGAGAGGGGATACGCAGTATTTT; CDR3aa: CSADTSGRGDTQYF
d_gene: NA; j_gene: TRBJ1-6; abundance: many; v_gene: TRBV7-2; CDR3nt: TGTGCCAGCAACCCATCAGGCTCCTATAATTCACCCCTCCACTTT; CDR3aa: CASNPSGSYNSPLHF
d_gene: TRBD2; j_gene: TRBJ2-7; abundance: many; v_gene: TRBV27; CDR3nt: TGTGCCAGCAGTTTATCCGGGACTAGTTTTTACGAGCAGTACTTC; CDR3aa: CASSLSGTSFYEQYF
d_gene: NA; j_gene: TRBJ1-1; abundance: NA; v_gene: TRBV7-2; CDR3nt: TGTGCCAGCAGCTTAGGGGTGAAAACTGAAGCTTTCTTT; CDR3aa: CASSLGVKTEAFF
d_gene: TRBD2; j_gene: TRBJ2-5; abundance: many; v_gene: TRBV20-1; CDR3nt: TGCAGTGCTAGAGATCGGCTAGCGGGAAAAGAGACCCAGTACTTC; CDR3aa: CSARDRLAGKETQYF
d_gene: NA; j_gene: TRBJ2-2; abundance: many; v_gene: TRBV18; CDR3nt: TGTGCCAGCTCACCCTTGGAATCGAACACCGGGGAGCTGTTTTTT; CDR3aa: CASSPLESNTGELFF
d_gene: TRBD1; j_gene: TRBJ2-2; abundance: few; v_gene: TRBV20-1; CDR3nt: TGCAGTGCCGGGGACAGGCCGATAACCGGGGAGCTGTTTTTT; CDR3aa: CSAGDRPITGELFF
d_gene: TRBD2; j_gene: TRBJ2-1; abundance: many; v_gene: TRBV29-1; CDR3nt: TGCAGCGCTTTACTAGCGCATGAGCAGTTCTTC; CDR3aa: CSALLAHEQFF
d_gene: NA; j_gene: TRBJ2-6; abundance: many; v_gene: TRBV7-2; CDR3nt: TGTGCCAGCAGCTTAGTAGGGGGATCCGGGGCCAACGTCCTGACTTTC; CDR3aa: CASSLVGGSGANVLTF
d_gene: TRBD2; j_gene: TRBJ2-3; abundance: NA; v_gene: TRBV3-1; CDR3nt: TGTGCCAGCAGCCCCGGGACTACGTGGGGTACGCAGTATTTT; CDR3aa: CASSPGTTWGTQYF
d_gene: NA; j_gene: TRBJ2-3; abundance: many; v_gene: TRBV12-3/TRBV12-4; CDR3nt: TGTGCCAGCAGTTCGGCCGGGGGCGGGTCTAGCACAGATACGCAGTATTTT; CDR3aa: CASSSAGGGSSTDTQYF
d_gene: NA; j_gene: TRBJ2-4; abundance: NA; v_gene: TRBV5-1; CDR3nt: TGCGCCAGCAGCCCCGGGACGGGACTTAGCCAAAACATTCAGTACTTC; CDR3aa: CASSPGTGLSQNIQYF
d_gene: TRBD2; j_gene: TRBJ2-1; abundance: NA; v_gene: TRBV4-3; CDR3nt: TGCGCCAGCAGCCAAGAAGGTAGCGGGAGCCCCTACAATGAGCAGTTCTTC; CDR3aa: CASSQEGSGSPYNEQFF
d_gene: NA; j_gene: TRBJ2-3; abundance: few; v_gene: TRBV7-2; CDR3nt: TGTGCCAGCAGCTTAATTCCGGAGGCAGATACGCAGTATTTT; CDR3aa: CASSLIPEADTQYF
d_gene: NA; j_gene: TRBJ2-6; abundance: many; v_gene: TRBV7-8; CDR3nt: TGTGCCAGCAGCTTAGTGGGCAGAGCCTCTGGGGCCAACGTCCTGACTTTC; CDR3aa: CASSLVGRASGANVLTF
d_gene: NA; j_gene: TRBJ1-6; abundance: NA; v_gene: TRBV12-3/TRBV12-4; CDR3nt: TGTGCCAGCAGCCGGGCCCGGGGGATTTCACCCCTCCACTTT; CDR3aa: CASSRARGISPLHF
d_gene: NA; j_gene: TRBJ2-5; abundance: many; v_gene: TRBV5-1; CDR3nt: TGCGCCAGCAGTCCCCGAGTCCAAGAGACCCAGTACTTC; CDR3aa: CASSPRVQETQYF
d_gene: NA; j_gene: TRBJ2-1; abundance: many; v_gene: TRBV6-2/TRBV6-3; CDR3nt: TGTGCCAGCAGCGCCGGGTCCACTCGGGTCGATGAGCAGTTCTTC; CDR3aa: CASSAGSTRVDEQFF
d_gene: NA; j_gene: TRBJ2-1; abundance: many; v_gene: TRBV28; CDR3nt: TGTGCCAGCAGCCCCGCGGGGACTTCGCGGCAGTTCTTC; CDR3aa: CASSPAGTSRQFF
d_gene: NA; j_gene: TRBJ1-1; abundance: many; v_gene: TRBV19; CDR3nt: TGTGCCAGTACCCAAGGGCGGGGTCGCGATACTGAAGCTTTCTTT; CDR3aa: CASTQGRGRDTEAFF
d_gene: NA; j_gene: TRBJ2-3; abundance: many; v_gene: TRBV7-2; CDR3nt: TGTGCCAGCAGCCTCCTTCTTCGCACAGATACGCAGTATTTT; CDR3aa: CASSLLLRTDTQYF
d_gene: TRBD1; j_gene: TRBJ2-7; abundance: NA; v_gene: TRBV11-2; CDR3nt: TGTGCCAGCAGCTCTTCCGACGCGGGACAGGGTAAGACCTACGAGCAGTACTTC; CDR3aa: CASSSSDAGQGKTYEQYF
d_gene: NA; j_gene: TRBJ1-2; abundance: many; v_gene: TRBV12-3/TRBV12-4; CDR3nt: TGTGCCAGCAGCCCCGGGACCGGGGGCATCTATGGCTACACCTTC; CDR3aa: CASSPGTGGIYGYTF
d_gene: TRBD2; j_gene: TRBJ2-1; abundance: many; v_gene: TRBV29-1; CDR3nt: TGCAGCGTTTCCCCTAGCGGAGGCTACAATGAGCAGTTCTTC; CDR3aa: CSVSPSGGYNEQFF
d_gene: TRBD2; j_gene: TRBJ2-7; abundance: few; v_gene: TRBV4-3; CDR3nt: TGCGCCAGCAGCCAAGTAGCGGGCCGCTCCTACGAGCAGTACTTC; CDR3aa: CASSQVAGRSYEQYF
d_gene: NA; j_gene: TRBJ2-3; abundance: few; v_gene: TRBV7-2; CDR3nt: TGTGCCAGCAGCTCCCGTCCCGGCACAGATACGCAGTATTTT; CDR3aa: CASSSRPGTDTQYF
d_gene: NA; j_gene: TRBJ2-1; abundance: many; v_gene: TRBV11-2; CDR3nt: TGTGCCAGCAGCCTCGGACTTCCAAATGAGCAGTTCTTC; CDR3aa: CASSLGLPNEQFF
d_gene: TRBD1; j_gene: TRBJ2-5; abundance: many; v_gene: TRBV5-5; CDR3nt: TGTGCCAGCAGCTTGGAGGGGGCCCGAGAGACCCAGTACTTC; CDR3aa: CASSLEGARETQYF
d_gene: NA; j_gene: TRBJ1-1; abundance: many; v_gene: TRBV27; CDR3nt: TGTGCCAGCAGGACGCGACAGTTGAACACTGAAGCTTTCTTT; CDR3aa: CASRTRQLNTEAFF
d_gene: TRBD2; j_gene: TRBJ2-7; abundance: many; v_gene: TRBV7-2; CDR3nt: TGTGCCAGCAGCTTCGGGAGGGCCCAACTAGCGGACGAGCAGTACTTC; CDR3aa: CASSFGRAQLADEQYF
d_gene: TRBD2; j_gene: TRBJ2-1; abundance: many; v_gene: TRBV5-1; CDR3nt: TGCGCCAGCAGCCTGGGACTAGCCTACAATGAGCAGTTCTTC; CDR3aa: CASSLGLAYNEQFF
d_gene: TRBD2; j_gene: TRBJ2-2; abundance: many; v_gene: TRBV15; CDR3nt: TGTGCCACCAGCAGAGATGTCACTAGCGGGAGCACCGGGGAGCTGTTTTTT; CDR3aa: CATSRDVTSGSTGELFF
d_gene: NA; j_gene: TRBJ2-5; abundance: many; v_gene: TRBV7-6; CDR3nt: TGTGCCAGCAGCGCCCTCCCCAAGCAGCAGGGGGGGATTGAAGAGACCCAGTACTTC; CDR3aa: CASSALPKQQGGIEETQYF
d_gene: TRBD2; j_gene: TRBJ2-7; abundance: NA; v_gene: TRBV7-2; CDR3nt: TGTGCCAGCAGGGCGCCGGGACTAGCGGGAGGCGGGCAGTACTTC; CDR3aa: CASRAPGLAGGGQYF
d_gene: NA; j_gene: TRBJ1-1; abundance: many; v_gene: TRBV10-3; CDR3nt: TGTGCCATCAGCGCTAACACTGAAGCTTTCTTT; CDR3aa: CAISANTEAFF
d_gene: NA; j_gene: TRBJ2-1; abundance: many; v_gene: TRBV11-2; CDR3nt: TGTGCCAGCAGCTTAGGTCTTAGCTCCTACAATGAGCAGTTCTTC; CDR3aa: CASSLGLSSYNEQFF
d_gene: TRBD1; j_gene: TRBJ2-1; abundance: many; v_gene: TRBV20-1; CDR3nt: TGCAGTGCTCCGTCGACAGGGTTCGGTGAGCAGTTCTTC; CDR3aa: CSAPSTGFGEQFF
d_gene: TRBD1; j_gene: TRBJ2-2; abundance: many; v_gene: TRBV10-3; CDR3nt: TGTGCCACAGGGACAGGGGGCGCCGACACCGGGGAGCTGTTTTTT; CDR3aa: CATGTGGADTGELFF
d_gene: NA; j_gene: TRBJ2-7; abundance: many; v_gene: TRBV12-3/TRBV12-4; CDR3nt: TGTGCCAGCAGCAAGGACGGAGCCTACGAGCAGTACTTC; CDR3aa: CASSKDGAYEQYF
d_gene: TRBD1; j_gene: TRBJ1-2; abundance: many; v_gene: TRBV20-1; CDR3nt: TGCAGTGCTTTGGACAGGGTCTATGGCTACACCTTC; CDR3aa: CSALDRVYGYTF
d_gene: NA; j_gene: TRBJ1-6; abundance: NA; v_gene: TRBV20-1; CDR3nt: TGCAGTGCGTCCGGGGGGAAGTCCTATAATTCACCCCTCCACTTT; CDR3aa: CSASGGKSYNSPLHF
d_gene: NA; j_gene: TRBJ1-6; abundance: few; v_gene: TRBV6-1; CDR3nt: TGTGCCAGCAGCCCTGGGGGGGGCGGCTCACCCCTCCACTTT; CDR3aa: CASSPGGGGSPLHF
d_gene: NA; j_gene: TRBJ1-1; abundance: many; v_gene: TRBV12-3/TRBV12-4; CDR3nt: TGTGCCAGCAGTTTTTCCAGCCAAGCTTTCTTT; CDR3aa: CASSFSSQAFF
d_gene: TRBD1; j_gene: TRBJ1-3; abundance: many; v_gene: TRBV2; CDR3nt: TGTGCCAGCGGCGGGCAGGGGGCTGGAAACACCATATATTTT; CDR3aa: CASGGQGAGNTIYF
d_gene: TRBD2; j_gene: TRBJ2-2; abundance: NA; v_gene: TRBV19; CDR3nt: TGTGCCAGTAGTACGGGGACTAGCGGGATTGACACCGGGGAGCTGTTTTTT; CDR3aa: CASSTGTSGIDTGELFF
d_gene: NA; j_gene: TRBJ1-5; abundance: many; v_gene: TRBV6-2/TRBV6-3; CDR3nt: TGTGCCAGCGGTATGCCCCAGCATTTT; CDR3aa: CASGMPQHF